The T cell receptor (beta chain) described here comes from a study of shared clonotypes between healthy human individuals. Sequencing used immunoSEQ multiplex PCR; TCRdb keeps in-frame clones, though not all of them. The data contain about 2.3 million clones, 85% to 95% of them singletons. J was trimmed by 5 bases and V by 1 base; bases with no gene match: 6. The germline V gene encodes CDR1 SGHVS and CDR2 FQNEAQ. This CDR3 comprises 16 residues. The clonotype was recovered from a man between 18 and 29 years old in good health. Some clones in this sample may be carry-over from other donors' samples. The chain couples TRBV7-8 to TRBJ2-5, with 11 bases aligning to TRBD1. Sequenced material: naive CD4+ T cells from PBMCs. Subset indicated: CD45RA+ positively selected. The CDR3 is CASSLVRTGGWETQYF. The CDR3 nucleotides read TGTGCCAGCAGCTTAGTAAGGACAGGGGGCTGGGAGACCCAGTACTTC.